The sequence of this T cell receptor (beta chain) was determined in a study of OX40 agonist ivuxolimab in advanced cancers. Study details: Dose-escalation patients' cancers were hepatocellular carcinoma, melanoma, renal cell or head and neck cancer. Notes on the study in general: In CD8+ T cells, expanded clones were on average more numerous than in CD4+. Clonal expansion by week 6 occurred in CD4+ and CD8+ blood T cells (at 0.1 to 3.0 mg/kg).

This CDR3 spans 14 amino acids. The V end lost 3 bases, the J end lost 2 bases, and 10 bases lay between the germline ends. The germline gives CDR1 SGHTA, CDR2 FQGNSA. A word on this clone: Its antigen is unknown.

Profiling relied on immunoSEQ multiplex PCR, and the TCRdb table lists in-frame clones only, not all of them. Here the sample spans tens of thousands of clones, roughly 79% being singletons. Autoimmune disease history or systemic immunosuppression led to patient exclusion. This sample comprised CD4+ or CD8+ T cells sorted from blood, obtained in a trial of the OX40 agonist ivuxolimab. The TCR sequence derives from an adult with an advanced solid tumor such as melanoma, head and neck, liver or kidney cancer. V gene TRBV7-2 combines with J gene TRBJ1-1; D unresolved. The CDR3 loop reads CASSFDGPNTEAFF. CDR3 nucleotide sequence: TGTGCCAGCAGCTTCGACGGACCAAACACTGAAGCTTTCTTT. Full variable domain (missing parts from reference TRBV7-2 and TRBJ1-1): GAGVSQSPSNKVTEKGKDVELRCDPISGHTALYWYRQSLGQGLEFLIYFQGNSAPDKSGLPSDRFSAERTGGSVSTLTIQRTQQEDSAVYLCASSFDGPNTEAFFGQGTRLTVV.